Included here is one T cell receptor (beta chain) sequence, with context. With 60 Vbeta and 13 Jbeta primers, the PCR was carried out. Using immunoSEQ multiplex PCR, the repertoire was profiled, and TCRdb retains in-frame clones only, with some absent. The sample consists of around 170,000 clones, 82% of them appearing once. These data are taken from a study of cytomegalovirus exposure and HLA in healthy donors. With 2 bases removed from V and 8 bases from J, the gap between germline ends came to 12 bases. Germline V CDR1 and CDR2: MGHDK, SYGVNS. The CDR3 consists of 14 residues. The receptor's source is a man aged 35-49 years in good health and CMV-seronegative. The rearrangement uses TRBV25-1 and TRBJ1-4; the D gene is possibly TRBD1 (5 bases). Material for sequencing was PBMCs. The CDR3 sequence: CASSEAGRSEKLFF. The CDR3 bases are TGTGCCAGCAGTGAAGCAGGGAGGAGCGAAAAACTGTTTTTT.